The 30 T cell receptor beta chains below were found in one sample sequenced in a study of blood T cell repertoires in COVID-19. Profiling relied on immunoSEQ multiplex PCR, and the TCRdb table lists in-frame clones only, not all of them. Of a few hundred thousand clones in the sample, roughly 89% were seen once. Sequences were obtained from PBMCs or T cells enriched from blood (not recorded which). These receptors were obtained from a woman aged 18-29 years who had recovered from COVID-19.

The V call is TRBV24-1, the J call TRBJ2-1; 10 positions agree with TRBD2. The trim removed 3 bases at V and 6 bases at J, leaving 7 bases unmatched. Germline V gene data show CDR1 as KGHDR and CDR2 as SFDVKD. The CDR3 length is 16 residues. Here the CDR3 DNA reads TGTGCCACCAGTGATCGGAGCGGGAGGGGGACCAATGAGCAGTTCTTC. It translates to CATSDRSGRGTNEQFF.

Details on this clone: The junction departs from the called germline gene at one end, perhaps through a read error. In the same sample, other DNA sequences code for this CDR3. The chain has TRBV7-8 and TRBJ2-7; 12 bases match TRBD2. Germline V gene sequence: CDR1 SGHVS, CDR2 FQNEAQ. CDR3 length equals 16 residues. DNA of the CDR3: TGTGCCAGTAGCTTAGTGCTAGCGGGAGGGAGCTACGAGCAGTACTTC. Encoded protein: CASSLVLAGGSYEQYF.

The genes are TRBV4-3 and TRBJ1-4; 9 bases line up with TRBD1. CDR3 length: 14 amino acids. V dropped 4 bases and J dropped 6; count of bases not matched to a gene: 3. Germline-derived CDR1 and CDR2 are LGHNA and YSLEER. This CDR3 reads CASSPGQGHEKLFF. The CDR3 nucleotides read TGCGCCAGCAGCCCGGGACAGGGCCATGAAAAACTGTTTTTT.

The chain combines TRBV5-6 with TRBJ2-5, with a tentative D call TRBD1 (5 bases). This CDR3 contains 13 residues. From germline, CDR1 is SGHDT and CDR2 YYEEEE. The V end lost 2 bases, the J end lost 4 bases, and 9 bases lay between the germline ends. Written as DNA, the CDR3 is TGTGCCAGCAGCTTAAGGCAGGGAGAGACCCAGTACTTC. Translating gives CASSLRQGETQYF.

In nucleotides, the CDR3 is TGTGCCAGCAGTGACGGGAAGGGCTACACCTTC. Protein: CASSDGKGYTF. This chain uses TRBV25-1 with TRBJ1-2; D unresolved. V lost 3 bases to trimming and J lost 8 bases, with 7 bases between them. Germline-derived CDR1 and CDR2 are MGHDK and SYGVNS. CDR3 length: 11 amino acids.

The chain links TRBV19 to TRBJ1-1; possible D gene TRBD1, 6 bases. Trimming took 6 bases from V and 4 from J, leaving 12 bases between them. The germline V gene encodes CDR1 LNHDA and CDR2 SQIVND (reference sequence). The CDR3 runs to 13 residues. The CDR3 sequence is CASRQGGVTEAFF. In nucleotides, the CDR3 is TGTGCCAGTAGACAGGGTGGTGTCACTGAAGCTTTCTTT.

The chain recombines TRBV11-3 with TRBJ2-1, with TRBD2 as a possible D gene (5 bases). Germline V gene sequence: CDR1 SGHNT, CDR2 YENEEA. Trimming stripped 0 bases from V and 5 bases from J, with 5 bases between. CDR3 size: 13 residues. The CDR3 here is CASSLDGDNEQFF. CDR3 nucleotides: TGTGCCAGCAGCTTAGACGGGGACAATGAGCAGTTCTTC.

The J gene is TRBJ1-1, the V gene TRBV7-9, with 8 bases matching TRBD1. This CDR3 is built from 18 residues. The germline CDR1 and CDR2 sequences are SEHNR and FQNEAQ (reference sequence). V was clipped by 5 bases and J by 1 base; unmatched bases: 15. Written as DNA, the CDR3 is TGTGCCAGCAGCCCTACCCCCGGACAGGGTGCAGGGAACACTGAAGCTTTCTTT. Its translation: CASSPTPGQGAGNTEAFF.

The chain recombines TRBV29-1 with TRBJ2-5; D is undetermined. V shed 6 bases and J shed 4 bases, with 9 bases lying between them. This CDR3 region has 11 residues. Germline loops: CDR1 SQVTM, CDR2 ANQGSEA. CDR3 sequence reads: CSVSFGETQYF. CDR3 nucleotides: TGCAGCGTCAGTTTTGGAGAGACCCAGTACTTC.

For this clone: The sample has other DNA sequences that encode this CDR3 too. CDR3 DNA: TGTGCCAGCAGCGTAGGCGGGCCGGGGACTGAAGCTTTCTTT. Translating it yields CASSVGGPGTEAFF. J is TRBJ1-1 and V is TRBV9; unclear D gene. The CDR3 length is 14 residues. V was shortened by 0 bases and J by 5 bases, with 11 bases between the two germline ends. Germline lookup yields CDR1 SGDLS and CDR2 YYNGEE.

The chain uses TRBV7-2 and TRBJ1-4; D is undetermined. This CDR3 is built from 14 residues. Trimming stripped 1 base from V and 5 bases from J, with 8 bases between. CDR1 and CDR2 from the germline V gene are SGHTA and FQGNSA. For the CDR3, the DNA is TGTGCCAGCAGCTTAGTCGGGAGGAATGAAAAACTGTTTTTT. Protein product: CASSLVGRNEKLFF.

The chain recombines TRBV12-3 or TRBV12-4 with TRBJ1-4; D perhaps matches TRBD1 (6 bases). V dropped 1 base and J dropped 14 bases, with 14 bases sitting between them. CDR3 length: 13 residues. The DNA of the CDR3 is TGTGCCAGCAGTTTAGAAGGGACATATAAGCTGTTTTTT. It yields the protein CASSLEGTYKLFF.

This sequence joins TRBV7-2 and TRBJ2-1, with TRBD2 identical over 10 bases. After removal of 2 bases from V and 2 bases from J, the junction contained 6 bases not matched to a gene. Germline CDR1 and CDR2: SGHTA and FQGNSA. The CDR3 runs to 17 residues. This CDR3 reads CASSLQAGGPPYNEQFF. CDR3 sequence (DNA): TGTGCCAGCAGCTTACAAGCGGGGGGGCCCCCCTACAATGAGCAGTTCTTC.

The V gene is TRBV18, the J gene TRBJ2-7, with 14 nucleotides matching TRBD2. After removal of 2 bases from V and 1 base from J, the junction contained 4 bases not matched to a gene. The CDR3 runs to 17 residues. Germline assignment: CDR1 KGHSH and CDR2 LQKENI. This chain's CDR3 is CASSPRTSGRLSYEQYF. CDR3 DNA: TGTGCCAGCTCACCAAGGACTAGCGGGAGGTTGTCCTACGAGCAGTACTTC.

The rearrangement joins TRBV4-2 to TRBJ2-5; D is ambiguous. CDR1 is LGHNA, CDR2 YNFKEQ, per germline. The CDR3 length is 14 residues. V shed 2 bases and J shed 5 bases, with 12 bases lying between them. The CDR3: CASSQPNSEETQYF. The CDR3 DNA reads as TGTGCCAGCAGCCAACCTAACTCGGAGGAGACCCAGTACTTC.

This chain connects TRBV20-1 to TRBJ2-7, with D possibly matching TRBD2 (5 bases). The CDR3 totals 13 residues. V shed 3 bases and J shed 6 bases, with 15 bases lying between them. Germline CDR1 reads DFQATT; CDR2 reads SNEGSKA (reference sequence). CDR3 amino acids: CSASPGIRGEQYF. CDR3 nucleotides: TGCAGTGCTAGTCCCGGGATCAGAGGCGAGCAGTACTTC.

The gene calls are TRBV3-1 (or the pseudogene TRBV3-2) and TRBJ2-1, with TRBD2 identical over 8 bases. The V and J ends lost 1 base and 10 bases, in that order; junction bases with no gene match: 9. Germline-derived CDR1 and CDR2 are LGHDT and YNNKEL (reference sequence). This CDR3 has 15 amino acids. CDR3 loop: CASSQGSGALREQFF. CDR3 DNA sequence: TGTGCCAGCAGCCAAGGTAGCGGGGCTCTTCGCGAGCAGTTCTTC.

The rearrangement joins TRBV5-8 to TRBJ2-5; 11 nucleotides agree with TRBD2. V shed 4 bases and J 1 base; nucleotides not matched to a gene: 3. Germline CDR1 and CDR2: SGHTS and YDEGEE. The CDR3 spans 15 residues. This chain's CDR3 is CASSQGTSGQETQYF. The CDR3 bases are TGTGCCAGCAGCCAAGGGACTAGCGGCCAAGAGACCCAGTACTTC.

The J gene is TRBJ2-7, the V gene TRBV5-1, with 7 bases that match TRBD2. The CDR3 runs 14 residues. V gave up 0 bases and J gave up 5 bases; unmatched junction bases: 5. Germline CDR1 is SGHRS and CDR2 is YFSETQ. Here the CDR3 DNA reads TGCGCCAGCAGCTTGGCCGGGGAGGGACACGAGCAGTACTTC. It translates to CASSLAGEGHEQYF.

A few counts support this clone. Here the CDR3 reads CASSSPVGAAYEQYF. Written as DNA, the CDR3 is TGTGCCAGCAGTTCCCCCGTAGGGGCCGCCTACGAGCAGTACTTC. The chain carries TRBV28 and TRBJ2-7; D perhaps matches TRBD1 (5 bases). Germline V gene sequence: CDR1 MDHEN, CDR2 SYDVKM. V lost 4 bases and J 2 bases, leaving 15 bases between the germline ends. The CDR3 is 15 residues long.

The chain is built from TRBV7-9 and TRBJ1-1, with D possibly being TRBD1 (5 bases). Germline V gives CDR1 SEHNR, CDR2 FQNEAQ (reference sequence). V was cut by 4 bases and J by 0 bases, with 9 bases left in between. The CDR3 runs 14 residues. CDR3 bases: TGTGCCAGCAGCTCGAGACAGATGAACACTGAAGCTTTCTTT. This sequence encodes CASSSRQMNTEAFF. Based on the CDR3 plus reference TRBV7-9 and TRBJ1-1, the full variable domain is DTGVSQNPRHKITKRGQNVTFRCDPISEHNRLYWYRQTLGQGPEFLTYFQNEAQLEKSRLLSDRFSAERPKGSFSTLEIQRTEQGDSAMYLCASSSRQMNTEAFFGQGTRLTVV.

The chain combines TRBV21-1 with TRBJ2-5; the table's D call, TRBD2, has no DNA check behind it. TRBV21-1 is classified as a pseudogene. The length of the CDR3 is 15 residues. The CDR3, as DNA: TGTGCCTTAAGAGTGGTAGCCAGGACTAAAGAGACCCAGTACTTC. Translation gives CALRVVARTKETQYF.

This chain connects TRBV7-9 to TRBJ2-5, with TRBD2 matching 11 bases. The trim removed 3 bases at V and 1 base at J, leaving 4 bases unmatched. Per the germline V gene, CDR1 is SEHNR and CDR2 is FQNEAQ (reference sequence). This CDR3 is 16 amino acids long. The CDR3 sequence is CASSFPGTSGQETQYF. In nucleotides, the CDR3 is TGTGCCAGCAGCTTCCCCGGGACTAGCGGCCAAGAGACCCAGTACTTC. The full variable domain, rest sourced from reference TRBV7-9 and TRBJ2-5, is DTGVSQNPRHKITKRGQNVTFRCDPISEHNRLYWYRQTLGQGPEFLTYFQNEAQLEKSRLLSDRFSAERPKGSFSTLEIQRTEQGDSAMYLCASSFPGTSGQETQYFGPGTRLLVL.

The rearrangement uses TRBV7-3 and TRBJ2-1, with D possibly being TRBD2 (6 bases). The V and J ends lost 7 bases and 0 bases respectively, with 13 bases between them. This CDR3 spans 15 amino acids. Germline CDR1 reads SGHTA; CDR2 reads FQGTGA. Here the CDR3 DNA reads TGTGCCAGCACCAACGTGGGGGGCTCCTACAATGAGCAGTTCTTC. The encoded protein is CASTNVGGSYNEQFF. Based on the CDR3 plus reference TRBV7-3 and TRBJ2-1, the full variable domain is GAGVSQTPSNKVTEKGKYVELRCDPISGHTALYWYRQSLGQGPEFLIYFQGTGAADDSGLPNDRFFAVRPEGSVSTLKIQRTERGDSAVYLCASTNVGGSYNEQFFGPGTRLTVL.

This clone came up once. This chain connects TRBV5-4 to TRBJ1-1, with a possible D match to TRBD1 (6 bases). V lost 0 bases and J 0 bases, leaving 9 bases between the germline ends. The CDR3 runs to 15 residues. Germline CDR1 reads SGHNT; CDR2 reads YYREEE (reference sequence). CDR3 in amino acids: CASSLARTVNTEAFF. Here the CDR3 DNA reads TGTGCCAGCAGCTTGGCAAGGACAGTGAACACTGAAGCTTTCTTT. Full variable domain (remainder filled in from reference TRBV5-4 and TRBJ1-1): ETGVTQSPTHLIKTRGQQVTLRCSSQSGHNTVSWYQQALGQGPQFIFQYYREEENGRGNFPPRFSGLQFPNYSSELNVNALELDDSALYLCASSLARTVNTEAFFGQGTRLTVV.

V usage is TRBV13 and J usage is TRBJ1-2; TRBD1 might be the D (6 bases). Germline V gene lookup returns CDR1 PRHDT and CDR2 FYEKMQ (reference sequence). The CDR3 length is 15 residues. V was cut by 1 base and J by 3 bases, with 12 bases left in between. The CDR3 nucleotides read TGTGCCAGCAGCTTAGTTTTGGCAGGGGACTATGGCTACACCTTC. Amino acids: CASSLVLAGDYGYTF.

CDR3 in DNA: TGCGCCAGCAGCCAAGATTTGAGCGGGGGGTACCAAGAGACCCAGTACTTC. The encoded protein is CASSQDLSGGYQETQYF. The chain links TRBV4-3 to TRBJ2-5, with 9 positions matching TRBD2. This CDR3 spans 17 amino acids. V was pared by 0 bases and J by 0 bases, with 5 bases of the junction left unmatched. The germline CDR1 and CDR2 sequences are LGHNA and YSLEER.

This chain connects TRBV19 to TRBJ1-4, with TRBD1 identical over 8 bases. Losses at the gene ends were 5 bases for V and 8 bases for J; bases not matched to a gene: 10. CDR3 length equals 15 residues. Germline V CDR1 and CDR2: LNHDA, SQIVND (reference sequence). The CDR3 sequence is CASSVGQGWAEKLFF. CDR3 DNA sequence: TGTGCCAGTAGTGTCGGACAGGGTTGGGCGGAAAAACTGTTTTTT.

The V and J genes are TRBV5-1 and TRBJ1-3; 9 bases match TRBD1. Germline V gene data show CDR1 as SGHRS and CDR2 as YFSETQ. CDR3 length: 16 residues. Trimming cost V 3 bases and J 3 bases; bases outside gene matches: 7. The CDR3 reads CASSSTGTGYGNTIYF. Written as DNA, the CDR3 is TGCGCCAGCAGCTCGACCGGGACAGGGTATGGAAACACCATATATTTT.

The chain uses TRBV12-3 or TRBV12-4 and TRBJ1-2; a possible D gene is TRBD1 (6 bases). The ends were cut back, 6 bases at V and 7 bases at J, with 12 bases in the middle. The CDR3 is 12 amino acids. The CDR3 nucleotides read TGTGCCAGCAGGGGGGCCGCTCTTGGCTACACCTTC. Its protein product is CASRGAALGYTF.